This TCR beta chain was captured in a study of blood T cell repertoires in COVID-19 (dated by TCRdb to about 2020). Turning to the overall study: Samples covering the acute and convalescent phases of COVID-19 were provided by collaborators in the United States, Italy and Spain. The samples were drawn from two sources: the first 160 participants of the ongoing ImmuneRACE study, and 950 to 1,500 subjects contributed by 6 global collaborators. A freely available public database, intended as a resource for researchers studying the immune response to SARS-CoV-2, is where the repertoires were released. Where HLA class I and class II types were available, the types were taken from metadata supplied by the sample provider, not from assay-based typing. The prospective study material was composed of cDNA or gDNA derived from T cells, B-cell-depleted T cells, or PBMCs. Nearly every sample came with metadata listing a de-identified subject ID, COVID-19 status, age in years and sex. Subjects who had been exposed to COVID-19, were actively infected with it, or had recovered from it provided the deeply sampled blood TCRbeta repertoires that made up the dataset. General study outcomes and caveats: Clinical and demographic metadata were provided uncurated, with the amount varying by source and participant.

The CDR3, cysteine through phenylalanine, is 12 amino acids long. Only CDR3 DNA is held: 36 bases, read in frame from base 1. Looking up the germline V gene yields CDR1 MDHEN and CDR2 SYDVKM. V was cut back by 5 bases and J by 6 bases, leaving a gap of 7 bases between them. In the prospective study, participants were about 18 to 95 years old, resided in fewer than 25 geographic areas of the United States, and were enrolled through a virtual design. To assign participants to cohorts, the prospective study relied on clinical history that participants themselves reported in a screening survey and a study questionnaire. For ImmuneRACE Cohort 3, a participant was defined as recovered based on two consecutive negative NP/OP PCR tests, clearance by a healthcare professional, or resolution of symptoms. Mobile phlebotomists in the prospective study collected whole blood, serum and a nasopharyngeal or oropharyngeal swab from every participant. Prospective study participants could optionally give additional blood draws and questionnaires over an approximately 2-month period. Before DNA extraction, blood samples from the prospective study were shipped at room temperature or frozen.

With regard to this clone: Its antigen has not been determined. Per-nucleotide qualities are absent, and no much larger clonotype sits a single base away.

TCRbeta CDR3 regions were amplified from genomic DNA by means of the immunoSEQ Assay, a bias-controlled multiplex PCR. In the paper's pipeline: The number of nucleated cells in each sample was estimated by amplification of reference gene primers within the assay. Sequence reads were collapsed and filtered to measure the absolute abundance of every unique TCRbeta CDR3 rearrangement. For each sample, productive Simpson clonality was calculated by taking the square root of Simpson's diversity index across productive rearrangements. Held by TCRdb, this immuneACCESS table contains in-frame sequences only and omits some clones. Under half of the omission traces to an unresolved V gene where checked; the cause of the rest is unknown. D and trimming were read from the DNA, whereas the V and J calls and clone size are those reported in that table. For this sample the table gives some 290,000 clones, of which around 92% were detected only once. The biggest ten clones account for about 9.4% of the sample.

This clonotype was obtained from a young woman who had recovered from COVID-19. The chain employs TRBV28 and TRBJ2-2, with the D gene not clear enough to name. Sample: PBMCs or T cells enriched from blood (not recorded which). The CDR3: CASSTLAGELFF. The DNA is as follows: TGTGCCAGCAGTACTTTGGCCGGGGAGCTGTTTTTT.